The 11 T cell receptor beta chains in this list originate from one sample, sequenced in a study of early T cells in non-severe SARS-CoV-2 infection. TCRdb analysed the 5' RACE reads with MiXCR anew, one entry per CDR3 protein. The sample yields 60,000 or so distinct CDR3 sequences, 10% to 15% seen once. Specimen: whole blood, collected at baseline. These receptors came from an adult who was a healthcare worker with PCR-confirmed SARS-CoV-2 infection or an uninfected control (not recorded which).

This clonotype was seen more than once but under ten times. CDR3 nucleotide sequence: TGCAGTGCAAGACGGTCCTTAGGCCGTTACAATGAGCAGTTCTTC. Its translation is CSARRSLGRYNEQFF. This chain links TRBV20-1 with TRBJ2-1; unclear D gene. This CDR3 region has 15 residues. Germline CDR1 reads DFQATT; CDR2 reads SNEGSKA (reference sequence). V lost 6 bases to trimming and J lost 4 bases, with 19 bases between them.

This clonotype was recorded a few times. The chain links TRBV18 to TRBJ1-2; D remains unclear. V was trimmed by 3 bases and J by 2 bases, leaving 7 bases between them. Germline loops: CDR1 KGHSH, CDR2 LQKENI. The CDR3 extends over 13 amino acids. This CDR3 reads CASSPEKNYGYTF. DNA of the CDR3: TGTGCCAGCTCACCCGAGAAAAACTATGGCTACACCTTC.

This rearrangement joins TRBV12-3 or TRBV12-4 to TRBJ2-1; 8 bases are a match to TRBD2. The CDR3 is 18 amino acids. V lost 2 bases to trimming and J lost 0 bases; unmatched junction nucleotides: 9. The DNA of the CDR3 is TGTGCCAGCAGTTTATTCCCTTGGCGGGAGGTCTCCTACAATGAGCAGTTCTTC. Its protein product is CASSLFPWREVSYNEQFF.

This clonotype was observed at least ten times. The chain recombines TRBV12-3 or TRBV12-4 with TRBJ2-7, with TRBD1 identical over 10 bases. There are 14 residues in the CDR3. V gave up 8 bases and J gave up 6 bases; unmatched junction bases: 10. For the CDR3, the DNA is TGTGCCAGCGGGGTCGGGACAGGGGTTCGCGAGCAGTACTTC. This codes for CASGVGTGVREQYF.

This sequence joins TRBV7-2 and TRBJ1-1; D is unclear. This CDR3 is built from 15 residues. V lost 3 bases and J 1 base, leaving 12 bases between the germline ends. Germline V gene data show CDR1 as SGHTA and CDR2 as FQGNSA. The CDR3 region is CASSFAQRGNTEAFF. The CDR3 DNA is TGTGCCAGCAGCTTTGCGCAGCGGGGGAACACTGAAGCTTTCTTT. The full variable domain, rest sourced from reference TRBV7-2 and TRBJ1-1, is GAGVSQSPSNKVTEKGKDVELRCDPISGHTALYWYRQSLGQGLEFLIYFQGNSAPDKSGLPSDRFSAERTGGSVSTLTIQRTQQEDSAVYLCASSFAQRGNTEAFFGQGTRLTVV.

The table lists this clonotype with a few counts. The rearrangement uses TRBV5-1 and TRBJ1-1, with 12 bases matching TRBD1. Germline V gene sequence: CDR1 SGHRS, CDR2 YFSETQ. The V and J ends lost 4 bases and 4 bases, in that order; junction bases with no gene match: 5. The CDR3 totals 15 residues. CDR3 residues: CASSAGQGASTEAFF. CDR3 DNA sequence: TGCGCCAGCAGCGCGGGACAGGGGGCGAGCACTGAAGCTTTCTTT.

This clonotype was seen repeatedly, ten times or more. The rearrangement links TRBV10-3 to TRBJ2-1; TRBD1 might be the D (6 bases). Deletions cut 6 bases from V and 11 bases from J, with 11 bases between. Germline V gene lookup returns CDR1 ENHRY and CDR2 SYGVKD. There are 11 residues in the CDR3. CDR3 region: CAISSTGQQFF. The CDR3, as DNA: TGTGCCATCAGCTCGACAGGCCAGCAGTTCTTC.

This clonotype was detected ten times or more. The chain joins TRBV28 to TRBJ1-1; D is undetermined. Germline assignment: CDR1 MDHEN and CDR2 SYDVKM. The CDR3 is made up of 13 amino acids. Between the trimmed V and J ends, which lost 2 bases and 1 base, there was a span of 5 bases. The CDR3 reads CASSLEGNTEAFF. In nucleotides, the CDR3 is TGTGCCAGCAGTTTAGAGGGGAACACTGAAGCTTTCTTT.

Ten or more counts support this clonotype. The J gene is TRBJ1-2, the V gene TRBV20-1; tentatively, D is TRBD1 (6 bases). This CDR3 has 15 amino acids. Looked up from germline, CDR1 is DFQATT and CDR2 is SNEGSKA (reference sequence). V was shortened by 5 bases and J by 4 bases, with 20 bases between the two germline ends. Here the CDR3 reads CSAFLGGRVSYGYTF. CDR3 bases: TGCAGTGCTTTTCTTGGGGGGCGGGTCAGCTATGGCTACACCTTC.

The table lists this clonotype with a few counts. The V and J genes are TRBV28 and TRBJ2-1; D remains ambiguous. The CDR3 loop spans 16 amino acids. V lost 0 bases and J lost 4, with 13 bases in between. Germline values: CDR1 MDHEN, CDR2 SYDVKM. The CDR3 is CASSLCCRVRYNEQFF. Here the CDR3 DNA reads TGTGCCAGCAGTTTATGCTGCCGGGTCAGGTACAATGAGCAGTTCTTC.

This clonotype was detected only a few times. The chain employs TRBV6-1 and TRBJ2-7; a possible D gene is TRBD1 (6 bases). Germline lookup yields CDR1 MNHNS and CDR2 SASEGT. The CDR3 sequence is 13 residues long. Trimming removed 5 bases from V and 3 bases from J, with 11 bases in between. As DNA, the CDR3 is TGTGCCAGCAGTAGGGACATGGACTACGAGCAGTACTTC. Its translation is CASSRDMDYEQYF.